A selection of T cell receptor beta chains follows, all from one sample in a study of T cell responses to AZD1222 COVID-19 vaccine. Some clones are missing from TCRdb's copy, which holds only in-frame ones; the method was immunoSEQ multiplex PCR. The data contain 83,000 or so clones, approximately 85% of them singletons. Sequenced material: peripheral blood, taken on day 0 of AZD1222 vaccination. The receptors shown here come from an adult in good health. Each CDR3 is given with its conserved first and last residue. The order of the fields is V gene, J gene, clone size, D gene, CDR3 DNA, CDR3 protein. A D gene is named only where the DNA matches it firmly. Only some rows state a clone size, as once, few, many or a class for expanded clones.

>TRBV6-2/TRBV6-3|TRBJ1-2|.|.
TGTGCCAGCAGCGACCGGGACTCTAAGGGCTACACCTTC
CASSDRDSKGYTF
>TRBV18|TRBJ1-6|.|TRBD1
TGTGCCAGCTCACCGCGGACAGGGAATTCACCCCTCCACTTT
CASSPRTGNSPLHF
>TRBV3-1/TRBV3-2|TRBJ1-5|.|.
TGTGCCAGTACCCCCGGAGGCGAGCAGCCCCAGCATTTT
CASTPGGEQPQHF
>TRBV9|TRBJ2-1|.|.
TGTGCCAGCAACCAGGGATCTTCCTACAATGAGCAGTTCTTC
CASNQGSSYNEQFF
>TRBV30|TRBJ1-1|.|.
TGTGCCTGGATTCTCGGACTCTCCTTAGGGAACACTGAAGCTTTCTTT
CAWILGLSLGNTEAFF
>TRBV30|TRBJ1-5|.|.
TGTGCCTGGAGTGCAACCGCTAATCAGCCCCAGCATTTT
CAWSATANQPQHF
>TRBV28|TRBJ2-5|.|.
TGTGCCAGCAGTTTACAGCAAGAGACCCAGTACTTC
CASSLQQETQYF
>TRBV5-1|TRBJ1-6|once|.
TGCGCCAGCAGCACATTACAGGGAACTAATTCACCCCTCCACTTT
CASSTLQGTNSPLHF
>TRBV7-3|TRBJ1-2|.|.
TGTGCCAGCAGCTTACAGGAGACAGATGGCTACACCTTC
CASSLQETDGYTF
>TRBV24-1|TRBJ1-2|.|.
TGTGCCACCAGTGATCAAACCTGGACAGACCTGGAAGGCTACACCTTC
CATSDQTWTDLEGYTF
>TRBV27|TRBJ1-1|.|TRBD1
TGTGCCAGCAGGACAGGGGGAACGGGCACTGAAGCTTTCTTT
CASRTGGTGTEAFF